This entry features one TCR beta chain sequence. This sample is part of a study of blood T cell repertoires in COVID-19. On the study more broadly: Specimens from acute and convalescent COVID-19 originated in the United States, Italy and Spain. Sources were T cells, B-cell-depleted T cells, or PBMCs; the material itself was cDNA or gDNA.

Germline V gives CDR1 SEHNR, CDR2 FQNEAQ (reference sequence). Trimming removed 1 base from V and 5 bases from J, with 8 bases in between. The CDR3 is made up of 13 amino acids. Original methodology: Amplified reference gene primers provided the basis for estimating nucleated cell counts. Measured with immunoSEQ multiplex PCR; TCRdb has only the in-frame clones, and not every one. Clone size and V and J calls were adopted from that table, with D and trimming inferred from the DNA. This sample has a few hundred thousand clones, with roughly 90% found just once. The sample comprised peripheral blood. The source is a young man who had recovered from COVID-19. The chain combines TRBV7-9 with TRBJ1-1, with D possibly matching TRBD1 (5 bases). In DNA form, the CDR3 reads TGTGCCAGCAGCTTAGTTCGGACAACTGAAGCTTTCTTT. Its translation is CASSLVRTTEAFF. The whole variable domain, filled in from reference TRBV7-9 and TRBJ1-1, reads DTGVSQNPRHKITKRGQNVTFRCDPISEHNRLYWYRQTLGQGPEFLTYFQNEAQLEKSRLLSDRFSAERPKGSFSTLEIQRTEQGDSAMYLCASSLVRTTEAFFGQGTRLTVV.